Reported below is one TCR beta chain. In the study's own analysis: Reference gene primers were amplified, and this amplification served to estimate nucleated cell counts. The table came from immunoSEQ multiplex PCR; TCRdb's copy has only in-frame clones and leaves some out. V, J and clone size are taken as reported in that table, and D and trimming were inferred from the DNA itself. Of fewer than 200,000 clones listed, roughly 83% were seen once; the top ten hold 9.1%. This entry is derived from a study of blood T cell repertoires in COVID-19. The wider study: Material from acute and convalescent COVID-19 was sourced from the United States, Italy and Spain. In each case, the material was cDNA or gDNA derived from T cells, B-cell-depleted T cells, or PBMCs.

Sequenced material: peripheral blood. This TCR derives from an elderly woman with active or convalescent COVID-19.

CDR3 DNA sequence: TGTGCCAGCAGTTACTCGAATCGGGGGGGCACTGAAGCTTTCTTT. Translated: CASSYSNRGGTEAFF. This rearrangement joins TRBV6-5 to TRBJ1-1, with D tentatively TRBD1 (5 bases). Deletions cut 0 bases from V and 4 bases from J, with 12 bases between. The V gene's germline CDR1 is MNHEY and CDR2 SVGAGI. This CDR3 has 15 residues.